The TCR beta chain under discussion was sequenced for a study of shared clonotypes between healthy human individuals. Study-wide results and limits: Naive subsets generally exceeded memory subsets in estimated richness.

In the study's own analysis: Because ImmunoSEQ provided only junction sequences with no quality scores, the filtering differed. Clones were sequenced by immunoSEQ multiplex PCR, and TCRdb holds only the in-frame ones, with some missing. V and J calls and clone size are copied from that table; D and trimming were computed from the DNA. This table has about 2.4 million clones, approximately 92% appearing once. A remark on this clone: Antigen specificity is unknown.

Sequenced input: naive CD4+ T cells sorted from blood. Subset indicated: CD45RA+ positively selected. This receptor was obtained from a man between 18 and 29 years old in good health.

The CDR3 is CASSLGSGKVSGELFF. The CDR3 DNA reads TGTGCCAGCAGCCTTGGGAGCGGGAAGGTCTCCGGGGAGCTGTTTTTT. The chain combines TRBV6-6 with TRBJ2-2, with 7 bases fitting TRBD2. The CDR3 runs 16 residues. J was trimmed by 6 bases and V by 6 bases; bases with no gene match: 13. Germline lookup yields CDR1 MNHNY and CDR2 SVGAGI (reference sequence).